This T cell receptor (beta chain) was recorded in a study of cytomegalovirus exposure and HLA in healthy donors. The study's findings and limits: In vitro data verified a few CMV-associated chains as specific for CMV antigens. It was 160 or so TCR beta chains that were listed as cytomegalovirus-associated. A subsequent analysis found that TCR clusters from the first cohort also tended to co-occur in the 90 to 150 validation repertoires, with approximately 94% of cluster scores above 0. Diagnosis of cytomegalovirus status made by the classifier reportedly showed high specificity and sensitivity.

Here immunoSEQ multiplex PCR was the method, and the copy in TCRdb shows in-frame clones only, minus some. This table has some 71,000 clones, about 94% appearing once. Worth noting for this clone: What it binds is not known.

Germline loops: CDR1 SQVTM, CDR2 ANQGSEA. V dropped 5 bases and J dropped 1; count of bases not matched to a gene: 3. This CDR3 spans 14 amino acids. The source is a woman aged 18-29 years in good health and CMV-seronegative. Sample: PBMCs. The chain uses TRBV29-1 and TRBJ2-5, with 11 bases matching TRBD2. The CDR3 region is CSVPLAGGQETQYF. The CDR3 DNA follows: TGCAGCGTTCCCCTAGCGGGAGGCCAAGAGACCCAGTACTTC.